The rows below give T cell receptor beta chains drawn from one sample of a study of beta chain features in type 1 diabetes. This table comes from immunoSEQ multiplex PCR, and its TCRdb copy is limited to in-frame clones, with some not included. The sample includes around 110,000 clones, 15% to 20% of them seen just once. The sequencing sample was made of central memory CD4+ T cells from blood. The receptor source for this set is a man aged 25 to 45 with type 1 diabetes. The CDR3 runs from the conserved cysteine through the conserved F or W. The D gene is left open where the match is weak. Not all rows give a size; the values are once, few, many and, for expanded clones, a class.

CDR3 length,J gene,clone size,D gene,V gene,CDR3 protein,CDR3 DNA
13,TRBJ2-3,few,.,TRBV13,CASSPPRGDTQYF,TGTGCCAGCAGCCCACCCAGGGGAGATACGCAGTATTTT
17,TRBJ2-1,few,TRBD1,TRBV7-2,CASSLYWGQGGNNEQFF,TGTGCCAGCAGCTTATATTGGGGACAGGGGGGCAACAATGAGCAGTTCTTC
13,TRBJ1-2,few,.,TRBV30,CAWLDGGYGGYTF,TGTGCCTGGCTGGACGGGGGTTATGGCGGCTACACCTTC
14,TRBJ1-1,few,.,TRBV6-5,CASSYSSDFAEAFF,TGTGCCAGCAGTTACTCGTCGGATTTCGCTGAAGCTTTCTTT
14,TRBJ1-1,.,.,TRBV29-1,CSAYRDGMNTEAFF,TGCAGCGCATATAGGGACGGAATGAACACTGAAGCTTTCTTT
13,TRBJ1-3,.,.,TRBV7-8,CASSLAPGNTIYF,TGTGCCAGCAGCTTGGCCCCCGGAAACACCATATATTTT
19,TRBJ2-5,.,TRBD2,TRBV7-2,CASSLAPGLAGGRGETQYF,TGTGCCAGCAGCTTAGCCCCGGGACTAGCGGGGGGGCGTGGGGAGACCCAGTACTTC
13,TRBJ2-3,few,.,TRBV7-2,CATLRGSTDTQYF,TGTGCCACCCTGCGGGGAAGCACAGATACGCAGTATTTT
14,TRBJ2-1,many,.,TRBV7-2,CASSFSGAGNEQFF,TGTGCCAGCAGCTTCTCGGGGGCTGGGAATGAGCAGTTCTTC
11,TRBJ2-5,few,TRBD2,TRBV29-1,CSGGGQETQYF,TGCAGCGGGGGGGGTCAAGAGACCCAGTACTTC
14,TRBJ2-1,few,.,TRBV4-3,CASSQEFRYNEQFF,TGCGCCAGCAGCCAAGAATTCCGTTACAATGAGCAGTTCTTC
15,TRBJ2-3,few,TRBD1,TRBV5-1,CASSFGTGGTDTQYF,TGCGCCAGCAGCTTCGGGACAGGGGGCACAGATACGCAGTATTTT
14,TRBJ2-5,.,TRBD2,TRBV28,CASSLAGGGETQYF,TGTGCCAGCAGTTTAGCGGGGGGTGGGGAGACCCAGTACTTC
14,TRBJ1-3,.,.,TRBV6-1,CASKESHSGNTIYF,TGTGCCAGCAAAGAGAGCCACTCTGGAAACACCATATATTTT
18,TRBJ2-5,.,TRBD2,TRBV11-3,CASSLVPGLAEYQETQYF,TGTGCCAGCAGCTTAGTCCCGGGACTAGCGGAGTACCAAGAGACCCAGTACTTC
13,TRBJ2-7,few,.,TRBV29-1,CSVRDYKGYEQYF,TGCAGCGTCCGCGATTATAAAGGGTACGAGCAGTACTTC
17,TRBJ2-5,few,TRBD2,TRBV6-1,CASSEGLVAGTQETQYF,TGTGCCAGCAGTGAAGGGTTGGTAGCGGGGACCCAAGAGACCCAGTACTTC
12,TRBJ1-4,few,.,TRBV29-1,CSGRDPNEKLFF,TGCAGCGGCCGGGACCCAAACGAAAAACTGTTTTTT
15,TRBJ2-3,few,TRBD1,TRBV9,CASSVQGDRADTQYF,TGTGCCAGCAGCGTCCAGGGGGACCGGGCAGATACGCAGTATTTT
14,TRBJ1-2,few,TRBD1,TRBV5-1,CASSLGQGRYGYTF,TGCGCCAGCAGCTTGGGACAGGGCCGCTATGGCTACACCTTC
13,TRBJ1-2,many,.,TRBV9,CASSVESEVGYTF,TGTGCCAGCAGCGTAGAATCCGAGGTGGGCTACACCTTC
12,TRBJ1-3,.,.,TRBV7-2,CASSPFGNTIYF,TGTGCCAGCAGTCCCTTTGGAAACACCATATATTTT
16,TRBJ2-3,.,.,TRBV29-1,CSVDLGGPGSTDTQYF,TGCAGCGTTGACCTGGGGGGCCCGGGGTCCACAGATACGCAGTATTTT
16,TRBJ2-1,few,TRBD2,TRBV7-2,CASTLDRTSGLNEQFF,TGTGCCAGCACCTTGGACCGGACTAGCGGCTTGAATGAGCAGTTCTTC
15,TRBJ1-6,few,TRBD1,TRBV5-4,CASSAQGGRGSPLHF,TGTGCCAGCAGCGCACAAGGGGGCAGGGGTTCACCCCTCCACTTT
14,TRBJ1-1,.,TRBD1,TRBV5-1,CASSLDRGGTEAFF,TGCGCCAGCAGCTTGGACAGGGGTGGCACTGAAGCTTTCTTT
17,TRBJ1-4,.,TRBD1,TRBV7-2,CASSLGEGARTNEKLFF,TGTGCCAGCAGCTTAGGGGAGGGGGCAAGGACTAATGAAAAACTGTTTTTT
16,TRBJ2-7,few,.,TRBV28,CASISGGGSPVYEQYF,TGTGCCAGCATCTCAGGAGGCGGATCCCCCGTCTACGAGCAGTACTTC
12,TRBJ1-2,.,.,TRBV28,CASSLRQLSYTF,TGTGCCAGCAGTTTGCGTCAGCTTAGCTACACCTTC
14,TRBJ2-7,many,.,TRBV2,CASSGKDPPPEQYF,TGTGCCAGCAGTGGGAAGGATCCCCCGCCGGAGCAGTACTTC
19,TRBJ2-3,few,TRBD2,TRBV5-1,CASSPRITSGGASTDTQYF,TGCGCCAGCAGCCCCCGGATCACTAGCGGGGGTGCGAGCACAGATACGCAGTATTTT
15,TRBJ2-3,.,TRBD1,TRBV18,CASSRGTDRTDTQYF,TGTGCCAGCTCACGGGGGACAGATCGCACAGATACGCAGTATTTT
12,TRBJ2-1,.,.,TRBV7-9,CASSFPEGRQFF,TGTGCCAGCAGCTTTCCCGAGGGGAGGCAGTTCTTC
14,TRBJ1-2,.,.,TRBV6-5,CASSPRGANDGYTF,TGTGCCAGCAGCCCTAGGGGAGCTAATGATGGCTACACCTTC
14,TRBJ2-1,few,.,TRBV6-1,CASKENSLYGEQFF,TGTGCCAGCAAAGAAAACTCGCTCTACGGTGAGCAGTTCTTC
16,TRBJ2-1,.,.,TRBV7-9,CASSLGVGRLNNEQFF,TGTGCCAGCAGCTTAGGAGTGGGCAGGCTCAACAATGAGCAGTTCTTC
15,TRBJ2-5,few,.,TRBV7-8,CASRHLGRKQETQYF,TGTGCCAGCAGGCATCTCGGGCGGAAACAAGAGACCCAGTACTTC
15,TRBJ2-7,many,TRBD1,TRBV2,CASKQQGALGYEQYF,TGTGCCAGCAAACAACAGGGGGCGTTAGGCTACGAGCAGTACTTC
10,TRBJ2-7,.,.,TRBV20-1,CSAATYEQYF,TGCAGTGCGGCCACCTACGAGCAGTACTTC
16,TRBJ2-3,.,.,TRBV5-1,CASSLGGLDNTDTQYF,TGCGCCAGCAGCTTGGGGGGACTGGATAACACAGATACGCAGTATTTT
13,TRBJ2-1,.,TRBD1,TRBV7-2,CASRATGGSEQFF,TGTGCCAGCAGAGCTACAGGGGGGTCTGAGCAGTTCTTC
14,TRBJ2-1,few,.,TRBV28,CASSSGTTYNEQFF,TGTGCCAGCAGTTCCGGGACAACCTACAATGAGCAGTTCTTC
15,TRBJ2-7,few,.,TRBV9,CASSSVSLGREEQYF,TGTGCCAGCAGCTCCGTCTCACTCGGCAGGGAAGAGCAGTACTTC
15,TRBJ2-3,few,TRBD1,TRBV5-4,CASSYGTASTDTQYF,TGTGCCAGCAGCTACGGGACAGCTAGCACAGATACGCAGTATTTT
14,TRBJ2-3,.,.,TRBV28,CASSLSGRTDTQYF,TGTGCCAGCAGTTTATCGGGCCGAACAGATACGCAGTATTTT
12,TRBJ1-1,.,.,TRBV29-1,CSGGQMNTEAFF,TGCAGCGGAGGACAGATGAACACTGAAGCTTTCTTT
14,TRBJ2-7,.,TRBD2,TRBV6-1,CASSGTSGTYEQYF,TGTGCCAGCAGCGGGACTAGCGGGACCTACGAGCAGTACTTC
14,TRBJ2-1,few,.,TRBV10-1,CASSDGGAYNEQFF,TGCGCCAGCAGTGATGGCGGGGCCTACAATGAGCAGTTCTTC
14,TRBJ2-1,.,.,TRBV4-3,CASSQDYANNEQFF,TGCGCCAGCAGCCAAGATTATGCCAACAATGAGCAGTTCTTC